This TCR beta chain is from a study of early T cells in non-severe SARS-CoV-2 infection. In the study overall: Sequencing was performed on bulk RNA from unsorted whole blood, leaving chains unpaired.

As concerns this clonotype: Its specificity is not known.

The library protocol tagged individual cDNA molecules with unique molecular identifiers. TCRdb called the 5' RACE reads again in MiXCR, with one record for every CDR3 protein. This sample has 25,000 to 35,000 distinct CDR3 sequences; 4.5% to 7% occur once, and the top ten carry approximately 13%. Overall study results and limits: There was a bias toward anti-spike CD8 responses in VDJdb matching, which missed private and CD4 specificities.

The sequence was collected from an adult who was a healthcare worker with PCR-confirmed SARS-CoV-2 infection or an uninfected control (not recorded which). The sequenced sample was whole blood.

The CDR3 nucleotides read TGCGCCAGCAGCTTGGTACCTCTCCGCGGGGGCCTCGGGGAGTACGAGCAGTACTTC. Its translation is CASSLVPLRGGLGEYEQYF. The chain carries TRBV5-1 and TRBJ2-7; D possibly corresponds to TRBD2 (7 bases). The CDR3 length is 19 residues. V dropped 0 bases and J dropped 4 bases, with 26 bases sitting between them. Germline V gene data show CDR1 as SGHRS and CDR2 as YFSETQ.